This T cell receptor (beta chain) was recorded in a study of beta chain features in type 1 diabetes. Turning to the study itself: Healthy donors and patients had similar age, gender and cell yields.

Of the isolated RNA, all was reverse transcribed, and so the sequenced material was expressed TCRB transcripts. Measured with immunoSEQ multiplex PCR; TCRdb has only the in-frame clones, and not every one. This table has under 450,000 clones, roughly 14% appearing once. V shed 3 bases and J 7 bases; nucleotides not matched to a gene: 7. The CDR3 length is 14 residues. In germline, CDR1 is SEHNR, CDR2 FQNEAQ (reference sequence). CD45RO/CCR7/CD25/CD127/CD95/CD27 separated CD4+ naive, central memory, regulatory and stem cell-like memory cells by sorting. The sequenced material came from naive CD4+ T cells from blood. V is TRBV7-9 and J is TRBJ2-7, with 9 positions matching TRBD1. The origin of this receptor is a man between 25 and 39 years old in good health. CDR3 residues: CASSFTGGADEQYF. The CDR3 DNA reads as TGTGCCAGCAGCTTTACAGGGGGCGCGGATGAGCAGTACTTC.